This T cell receptor beta chain was captured in a study of blood T cell repertoires in COVID-19. Study information: Specimens from acute and convalescent COVID-19 originated in the United States, Italy and Spain.

This study enrolled people aged about 18 to 90 from about two dozen US geographic areas. Data came from immunoSEQ multiplex PCR; TCRdb stores just in-frame clones and leaves some out. The table lists 120,000 to 150,000 clones, around 82% of them singletons. The CDR3 is 16 residues long. V was clipped by 1 base and J by 4 bases; unmatched bases: 5. Looked up from germline, CDR1 is KGHSH and CDR2 is LQKENI. The sequencing sample was made of PBMCs or T cells enriched from blood (not recorded which). The rearrangement uses TRBV18 and TRBJ1-3, with 9 nucleotides matching TRBD1. This sequence originates from a man aged 50 or older in a cohort exposed to, infected with or recovered from COVID-19 (not recorded which). As DNA, the CDR3 is TGTGCCAGCTCACCACAGGGACAGGGTGCCGGAAACACCATATATTTT. The encoded protein is CASSPQGQGAGNTIYF.